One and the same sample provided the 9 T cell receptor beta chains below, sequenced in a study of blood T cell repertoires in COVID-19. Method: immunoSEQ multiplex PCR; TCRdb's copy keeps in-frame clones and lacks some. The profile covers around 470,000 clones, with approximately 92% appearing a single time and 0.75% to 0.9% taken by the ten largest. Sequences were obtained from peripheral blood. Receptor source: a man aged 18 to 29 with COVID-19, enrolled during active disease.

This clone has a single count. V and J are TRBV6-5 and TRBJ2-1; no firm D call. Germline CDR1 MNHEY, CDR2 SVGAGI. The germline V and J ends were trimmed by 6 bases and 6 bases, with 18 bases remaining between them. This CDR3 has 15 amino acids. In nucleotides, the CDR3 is TGTGCCAGCAGCCCCCGACTTATCGAGTCCAATGAGCAGTTCTTC. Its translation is CASSPRLIESNEQFF.

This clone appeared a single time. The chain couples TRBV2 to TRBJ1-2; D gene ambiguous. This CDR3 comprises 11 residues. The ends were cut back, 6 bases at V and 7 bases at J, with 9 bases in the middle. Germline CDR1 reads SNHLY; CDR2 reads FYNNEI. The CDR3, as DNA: TGTGCCAGCAGCCCCACGGGTGGCTACACCTTC. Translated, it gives CASSPTGGYTF.

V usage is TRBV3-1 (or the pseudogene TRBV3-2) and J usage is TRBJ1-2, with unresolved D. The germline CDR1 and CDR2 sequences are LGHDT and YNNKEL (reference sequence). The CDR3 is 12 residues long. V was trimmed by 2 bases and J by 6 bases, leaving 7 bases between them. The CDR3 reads CASSQRSNGYTF. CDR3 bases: TGTGCCAGCAGCCAACGATCTAATGGCTACACCTTC.

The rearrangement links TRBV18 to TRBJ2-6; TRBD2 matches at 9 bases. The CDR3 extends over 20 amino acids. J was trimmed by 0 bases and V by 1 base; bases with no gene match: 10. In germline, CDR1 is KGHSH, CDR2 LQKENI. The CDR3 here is CASSPRPATSGYSGANVLTF. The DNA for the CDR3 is TGTGCCAGCTCACCACGGCCAGCGACTAGCGGATACTCTGGGGCCAACGTCCTGACTTTC.

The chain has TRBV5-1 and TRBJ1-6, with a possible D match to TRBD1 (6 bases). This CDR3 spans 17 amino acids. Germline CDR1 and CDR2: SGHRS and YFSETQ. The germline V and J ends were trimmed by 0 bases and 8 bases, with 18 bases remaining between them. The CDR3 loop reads CASSLGTTLRQDSPLHF. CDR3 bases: TGCGCCAGCAGCTTGGGTACCACCCTCCGACAGGATTCACCCCTCCACTTT.

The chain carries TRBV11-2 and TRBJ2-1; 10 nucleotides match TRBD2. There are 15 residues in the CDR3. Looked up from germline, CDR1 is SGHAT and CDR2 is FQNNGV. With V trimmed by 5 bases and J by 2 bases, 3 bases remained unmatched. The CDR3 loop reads CASSLSGRAYNEQFF. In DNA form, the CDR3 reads TGTGCCAGCAGCCTCAGCGGGAGGGCCTACAATGAGCAGTTCTTC.

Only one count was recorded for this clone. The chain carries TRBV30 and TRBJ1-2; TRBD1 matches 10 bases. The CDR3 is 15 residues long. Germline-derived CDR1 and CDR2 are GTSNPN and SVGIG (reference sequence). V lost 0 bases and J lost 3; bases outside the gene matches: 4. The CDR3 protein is CAWSVRTGGYYGYTF. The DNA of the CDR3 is TGTGCCTGGAGTGTAAGGACAGGGGGGTACTATGGCTACACCTTC.

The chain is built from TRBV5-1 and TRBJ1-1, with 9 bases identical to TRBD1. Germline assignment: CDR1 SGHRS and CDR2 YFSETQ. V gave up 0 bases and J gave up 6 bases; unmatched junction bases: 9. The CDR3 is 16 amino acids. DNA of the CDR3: TGCGCCAGCAGCTTGGGCAGACAGGGGGGGAATCCTGAAGCTTTCTTT. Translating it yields CASSLGRQGGNPEAFF.

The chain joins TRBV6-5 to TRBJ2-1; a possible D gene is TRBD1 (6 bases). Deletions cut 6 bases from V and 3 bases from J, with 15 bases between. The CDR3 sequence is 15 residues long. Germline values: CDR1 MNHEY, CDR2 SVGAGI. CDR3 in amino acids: CASRAPGQLYNEQFF. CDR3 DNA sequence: TGTGCCAGCAGAGCCCCGGGACAACTCTACAATGAGCAGTTCTTC.